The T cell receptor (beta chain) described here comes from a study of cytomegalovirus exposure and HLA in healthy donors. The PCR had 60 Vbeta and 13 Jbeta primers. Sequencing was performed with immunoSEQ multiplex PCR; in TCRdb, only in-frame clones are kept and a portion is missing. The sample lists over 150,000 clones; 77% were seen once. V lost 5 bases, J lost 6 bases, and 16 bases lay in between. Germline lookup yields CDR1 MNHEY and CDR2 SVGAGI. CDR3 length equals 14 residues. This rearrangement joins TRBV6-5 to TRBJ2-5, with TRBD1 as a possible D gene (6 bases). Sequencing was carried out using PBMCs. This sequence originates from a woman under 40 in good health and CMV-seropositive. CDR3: CASSTQGEGKTQYF. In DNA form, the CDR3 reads TGTGCCAGCAGTACACAGGGTGAGGGAAAGACCCAGTACTTC.